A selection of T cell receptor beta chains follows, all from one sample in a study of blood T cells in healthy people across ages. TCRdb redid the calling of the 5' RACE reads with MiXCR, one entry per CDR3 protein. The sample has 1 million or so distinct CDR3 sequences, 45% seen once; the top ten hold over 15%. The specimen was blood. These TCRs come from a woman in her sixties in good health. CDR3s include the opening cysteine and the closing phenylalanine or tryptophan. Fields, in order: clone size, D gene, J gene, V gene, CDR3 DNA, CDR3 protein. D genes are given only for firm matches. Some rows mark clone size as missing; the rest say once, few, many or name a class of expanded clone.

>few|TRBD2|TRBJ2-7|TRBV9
TGTGCCAGCAGCGCAACGGGAGGACCGTACACCTACGAGCAGTACTTC
CASSATGGPYTYEQYF
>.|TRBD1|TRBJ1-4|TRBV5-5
TGTGCCAGCAGCATAAGGACAGGGCAGGGAGCGACTAATGAAAAACTGTTTTTT
CASSIRTGQGATNEKLFF
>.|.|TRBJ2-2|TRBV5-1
TGCGCCAGCAGCCACTCGCTGGGGAACACCGGGGAGCTGTTTTTT
CASSHSLGNTGELFF
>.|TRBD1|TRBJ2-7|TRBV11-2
TGTGCCAGCAGCCCGTTAGGGACAGGATACGAGCAGTACTTC
CASSPLGTGYEQYF
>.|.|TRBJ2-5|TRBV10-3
TGTGCCATGGGGGAGGTGTCGGGTGAGCAGTACTTC
CAMGEVSGEQYF
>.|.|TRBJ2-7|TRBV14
TGTGCCAGCAGCCAACGCCAAATTGGATACGAGCAGTACTTC
CASSQRQIGYEQYF
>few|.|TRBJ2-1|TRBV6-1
TGTGCCAGCAGACACGGGGTTCCGCTTAACAATGAGCAGTTCTTC
CASRHGVPLNNEQFF
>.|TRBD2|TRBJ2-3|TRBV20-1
TGCAGTGCTAGTCGGACTAGCGGGTTAACAGATACGCAGTATTTT
CSASRTSGLTDTQYF
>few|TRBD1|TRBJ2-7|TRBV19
TGTGCCAGTAGTACCCTTCGGGGACAGGGGGCCTACGAGCAGTACTTC
CASSTLRGQGAYEQYF
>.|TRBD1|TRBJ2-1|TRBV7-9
TGTGCCAGCAGCTTCCCCCGGGACAGGGGCTATGAGCAGTTCTTC
CASSFPRDRGYEQFF
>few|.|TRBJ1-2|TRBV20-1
TGCAGTGCTAGGGACATCTTTAGAGGCTACACCTTC
CSARDIFRGYTF
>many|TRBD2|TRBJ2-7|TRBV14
TGTGCCAGCAGCCAAGATAGCGGGAGGGGCAACGAGCAGTACTTC
CASSQDSGRGNEQYF
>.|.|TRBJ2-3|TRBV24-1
TGTGCCACCAGTGATTTCGGAGGGGAATACCCCTATACGCAGTATTTT
CATSDFGGEYPYTQYF
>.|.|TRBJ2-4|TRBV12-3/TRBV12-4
TGTGCCAGCGGACCTACTGGACACGGGAAAAAAAACATTCAGTACTTC
CASGPTGHGKKNIQYF
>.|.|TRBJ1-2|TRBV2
TGTGCCAGCAGTCGGCGAGACAGCGCCGGGAACACCTTC
CASSRRDSAGNTF
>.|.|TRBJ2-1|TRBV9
TGTGCCAGCAGCGTAGGAAACTCTGAGCAGTTCTTC
CASSVGNSEQFF
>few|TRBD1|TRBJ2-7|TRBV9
TGTGCCAGCAGCGGAGACAGGGGAAAGTACTTC
CASSGDRGKYF
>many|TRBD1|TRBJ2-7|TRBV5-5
TGTGCCAGCTATTCGGGACAGGGGGCCTACGAGCAGTACTTC
CASYSGQGAYEQYF
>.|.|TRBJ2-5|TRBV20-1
TGCAGTGCTCAATCCGGGACGGAAGAAGAGACCCAGTACTTC
CSAQSGTEEETQYF
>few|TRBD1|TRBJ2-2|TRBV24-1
TGTGCCACCAGTGATACCGGGACAGCCACCGGGGAGCTGTTTTTT
CATSDTGTATGELFF
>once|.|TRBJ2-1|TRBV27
TGTGCCAGCACCTCGGGACATCGAGGCAATGAGCAGTTCTTC
CASTSGHRGNEQFF
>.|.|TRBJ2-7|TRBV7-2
TGTGCCAGCAGCTTAGGAGGGCGCTCCCACGTCGAGCAGTACTTC
CASSLGGRSHVEQYF
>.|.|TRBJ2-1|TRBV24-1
TGTGCCACCAGTGACTCCGGGACAGGACTAGTCAATGAGCAGTTCTTC
CATSDSGTGLVNEQFF
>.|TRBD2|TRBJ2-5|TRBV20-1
TGCAGTGCTGGGGGACTAGCGGGCACCCAAGAGACCCAGTACTTC
CSAGGLAGTQETQYF
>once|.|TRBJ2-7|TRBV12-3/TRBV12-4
TGTGCCAGCAGTTTAGGGGGAGGAGCGCCCTACGAGCAGTACTTC
CASSLGGGAPYEQYF
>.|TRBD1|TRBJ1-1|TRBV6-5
TGTGCCAGCAGCATTACCGGGACAGTGAACACTGAAGCTTTCTTT
CASSITGTVNTEAFF
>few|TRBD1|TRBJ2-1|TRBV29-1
TGCAGCGTCCAATACAGGGGGCGCAATGAGCAGTTCTTC
CSVQYRGRNEQFF
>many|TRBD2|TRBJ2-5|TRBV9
TGTGCCAGCAGCGAGGGTCTAGCGGGAGCAGAGACCCAGTACTTC
CASSEGLAGAETQYF
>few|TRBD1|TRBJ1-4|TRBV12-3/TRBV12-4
TGTGCCAGCAGTTTATCGGGGACAGGGACTGAAAAACTGTTTTTT
CASSLSGTGTEKLFF
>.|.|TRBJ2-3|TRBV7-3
TGTGCCAGCAGCACAGGACTTAAACTCGATACGCAGTATTTT
CASSTGLKLDTQYF
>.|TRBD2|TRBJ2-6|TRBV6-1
TGTGCCAGCAGTGAAGCAAGCGGGAGAGCTGGGGCCAACGTCCTGACTTTC
CASSEASGRAGANVLTF
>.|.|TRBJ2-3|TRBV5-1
TGCGCCAGCAGCTCGCGACCCGCAGGGGTAGGGGTCACAGATACGCAGTATTTT
CASSSRPAGVGVTDTQYF
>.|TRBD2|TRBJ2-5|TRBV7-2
TGTGCCAGCAGTCGGCAGGGACTAGCAGAAGAGACCCAGTACTTC
CASSRQGLAEETQYF
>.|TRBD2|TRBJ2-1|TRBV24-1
TGTGCCAAACCATCCCAAGAGCGGGAGGGCGGAGATGAGCAGTTCTTC
CAKPSQEREGGDEQFF
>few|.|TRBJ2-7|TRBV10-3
TGTGCCATCAGTGAGGGGGCAGCCTACGAGCAGTACTTC
CAISEGAAYEQYF
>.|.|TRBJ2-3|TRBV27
TGTGCCAGCAGCAAACCTTACACAGATACGCAGTATTTT
CASSKPYTDTQYF
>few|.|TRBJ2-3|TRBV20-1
TGCAGTGCTCTGCTCCGCGGGCGTATTAGCACAGATACGCAGTATTTT
CSALLRGRISTDTQYF
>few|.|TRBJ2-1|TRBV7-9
TGTGCCAGCAGCTTCCCGGGGACAGAGCAGTTCTTC
CASSFPGTEQFF
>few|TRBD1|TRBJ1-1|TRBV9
TGTGCCAGCAGCGTAGCTCTGACAGGGTCGGTCACTGAAGCTTTCTTT
CASSVALTGSVTEAFF
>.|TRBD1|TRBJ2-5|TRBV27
TGTGCCAGCAGACGAATACGGACAGGGGGCTCCCAAGAGACCCAGTACTTC
CASRRIRTGGSQETQYF